The following is a TCR beta chain sequence with its context. Its antigen is not identified. The data belong to a study of post-analysis software for immune sequencing data. Each TCR beta cDNA library carried unique molecular identifiers. Each CDR3 protein gets one entry after TCRdb re-called the PCR reads with MiXCR. The profile shows about 680,000 distinct CDR3 sequences, approximately 59% of them singletons. General observations from the study: Controls had significantly higher normalized Chao1 diversity than multiple sclerosis patients.

The sequencing input was blood. This clonotype was sampled from a girl aged 2-10 years with multiple sclerosis.

The CDR3 region has the DNA TGCAGTGCTAGCCCTGCTAGCGGGAGTTTCTACGAGCAGTACTTC. Translation: CSASPASGSFYEQYF. The rearrangement joins TRBV20-1 to TRBJ2-7, with 10 bases that match TRBD2. J was trimmed by 3 bases and V by 3 bases; bases with no gene match: 8. Germline CDR1 reads DFQATT; CDR2 reads SNEGSKA (reference sequence). This CDR3 has 15 amino acids.